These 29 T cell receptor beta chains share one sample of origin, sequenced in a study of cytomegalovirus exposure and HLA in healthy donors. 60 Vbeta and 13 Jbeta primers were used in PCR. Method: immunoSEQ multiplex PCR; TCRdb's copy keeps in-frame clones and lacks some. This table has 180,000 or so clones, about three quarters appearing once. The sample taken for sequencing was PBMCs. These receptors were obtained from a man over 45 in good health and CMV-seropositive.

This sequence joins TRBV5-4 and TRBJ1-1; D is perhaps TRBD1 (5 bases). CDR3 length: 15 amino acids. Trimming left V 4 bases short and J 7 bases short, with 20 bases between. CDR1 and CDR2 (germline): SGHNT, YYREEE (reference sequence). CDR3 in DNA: TGTGCCAGCAGCCCCCGCGGGACCTTAGGTGGTGAAGCTTTCTTT. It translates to CASSPRGTLGGEAFF.

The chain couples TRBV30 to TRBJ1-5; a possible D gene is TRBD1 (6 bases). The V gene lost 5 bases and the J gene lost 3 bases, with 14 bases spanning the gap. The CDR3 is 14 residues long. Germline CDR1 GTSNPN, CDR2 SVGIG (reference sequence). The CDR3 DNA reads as TGTGCCTGGGCCGGACAGAATAACAATCAGCCCCAGCATTTT. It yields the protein CAWAGQNNNQPQHF.

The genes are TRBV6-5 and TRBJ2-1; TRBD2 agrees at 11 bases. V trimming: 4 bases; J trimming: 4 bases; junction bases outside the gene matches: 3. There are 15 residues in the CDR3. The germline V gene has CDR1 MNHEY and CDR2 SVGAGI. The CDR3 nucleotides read TGTGCCAGCAGTTCCACTAGCGGGGGATACAATGAGCAGTTCTTC. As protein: CASSSTSGGYNEQFF.

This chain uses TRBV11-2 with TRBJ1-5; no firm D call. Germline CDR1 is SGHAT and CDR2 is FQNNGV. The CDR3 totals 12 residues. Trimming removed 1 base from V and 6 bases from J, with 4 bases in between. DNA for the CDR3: TGTGCCAGCAGCTTAGGAGGTCAGCCCCAGCATTTT. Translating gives CASSLGGQPQHF.

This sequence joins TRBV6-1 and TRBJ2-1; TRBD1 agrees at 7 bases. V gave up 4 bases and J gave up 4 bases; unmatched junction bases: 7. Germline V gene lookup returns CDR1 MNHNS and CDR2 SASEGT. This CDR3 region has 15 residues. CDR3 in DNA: TGTGCCAGCAGTGGAACAGGGGCCCTGTACAATGAGCAGTTCTTC. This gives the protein CASSGTGALYNEQFF.

CDR3: CASSLLPGLAGEQYV. DNA for the CDR3: TGCGCCAGCAGCCTCCTCCCCGGACTAGCTGGGGAGCAGTACGTC. The chain links TRBV4-1 to TRBJ2-7; 8 positions agree with TRBD2. CDR1 is MGHRA, CDR2 YSYEKL, per germline. V shed 4 bases and J 7 bases; nucleotides not matched to a gene: 12. The CDR3 has 15 amino acids.

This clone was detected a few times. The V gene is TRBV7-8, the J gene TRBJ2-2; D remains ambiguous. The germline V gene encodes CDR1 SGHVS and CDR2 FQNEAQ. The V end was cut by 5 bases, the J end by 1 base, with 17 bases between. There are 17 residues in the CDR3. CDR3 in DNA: TGTGCCAGCAGCCCCCCCTTGCGGCACAAGAACACCGGGGAGCTGTTTTTT. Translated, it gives CASSPPLRHKNTGELFF.

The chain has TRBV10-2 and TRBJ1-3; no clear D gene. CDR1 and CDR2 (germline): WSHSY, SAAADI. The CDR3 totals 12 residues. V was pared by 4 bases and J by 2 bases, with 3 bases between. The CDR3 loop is CASSAAGNTIYF. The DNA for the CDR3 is TGCGCCAGCAGTGCGGCTGGAAACACCATATATTTT.

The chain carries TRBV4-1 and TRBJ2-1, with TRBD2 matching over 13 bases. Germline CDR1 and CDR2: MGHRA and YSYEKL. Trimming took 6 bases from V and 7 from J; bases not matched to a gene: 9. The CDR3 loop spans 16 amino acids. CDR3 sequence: CASRTTSGGAGNEQFF. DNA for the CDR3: TGCGCCAGCAGGACCACTAGCGGGGGGGCAGGTAATGAGCAGTTCTTC.

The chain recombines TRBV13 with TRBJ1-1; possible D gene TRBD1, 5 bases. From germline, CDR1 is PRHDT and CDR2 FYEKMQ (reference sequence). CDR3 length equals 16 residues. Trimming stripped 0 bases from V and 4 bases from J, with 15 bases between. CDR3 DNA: TGTGCCAGCAGCTTAGGGGGCAGGGTAAGCCTCACTGAAGCTTTCTTT. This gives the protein CASSLGGRVSLTEAFF.

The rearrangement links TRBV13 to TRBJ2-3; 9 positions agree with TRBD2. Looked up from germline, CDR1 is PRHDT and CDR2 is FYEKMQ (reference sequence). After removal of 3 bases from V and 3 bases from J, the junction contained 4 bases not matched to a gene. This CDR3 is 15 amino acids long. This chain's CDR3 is CASSLRGGRTDTQYF. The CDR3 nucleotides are TGTGCCAGCAGCTTGCGGGGGGGCCGGACAGATACGCAGTATTTT.

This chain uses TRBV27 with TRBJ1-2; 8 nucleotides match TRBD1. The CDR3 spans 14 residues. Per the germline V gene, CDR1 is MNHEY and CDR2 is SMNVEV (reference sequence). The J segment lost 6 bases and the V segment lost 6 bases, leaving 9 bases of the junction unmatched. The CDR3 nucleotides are TGTGCCAGCAGCTTTCCCCGGACAGGGAATGGCTACACCTTC. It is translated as CASSFPRTGNGYTF.

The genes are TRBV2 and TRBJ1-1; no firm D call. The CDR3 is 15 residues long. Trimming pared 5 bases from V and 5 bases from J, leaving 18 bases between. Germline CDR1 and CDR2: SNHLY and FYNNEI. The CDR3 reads CASSPPSVEGTEAFF. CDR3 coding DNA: TGTGCCAGCAGTCCCCCGTCGGTAGAGGGAACTGAAGCTTTCTTT.

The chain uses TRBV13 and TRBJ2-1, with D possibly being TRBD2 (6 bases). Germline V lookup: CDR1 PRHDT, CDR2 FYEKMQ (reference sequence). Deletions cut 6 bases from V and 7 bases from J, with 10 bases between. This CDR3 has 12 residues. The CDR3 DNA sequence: TGTGCCAGCAGTACGGGAGTAAATGAGCAGTTCTTC. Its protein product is CASSTGVNEQFF.

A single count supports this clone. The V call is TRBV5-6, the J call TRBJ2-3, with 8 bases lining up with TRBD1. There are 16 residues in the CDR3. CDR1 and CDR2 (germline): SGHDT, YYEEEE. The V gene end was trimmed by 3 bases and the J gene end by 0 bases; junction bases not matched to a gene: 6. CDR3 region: CASSWRTGYSTDTQYF. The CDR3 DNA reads TGTGCCAGCAGCTGGAGGACAGGGTATAGCACAGATACGCAGTATTTT.

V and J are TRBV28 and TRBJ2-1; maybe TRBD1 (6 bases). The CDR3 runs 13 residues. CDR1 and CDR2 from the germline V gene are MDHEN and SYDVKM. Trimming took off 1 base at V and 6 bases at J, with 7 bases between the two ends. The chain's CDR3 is CASSLLGANEQFF. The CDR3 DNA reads TGTGCCAGCAGTTTATTGGGGGCCAATGAGCAGTTCTTC.

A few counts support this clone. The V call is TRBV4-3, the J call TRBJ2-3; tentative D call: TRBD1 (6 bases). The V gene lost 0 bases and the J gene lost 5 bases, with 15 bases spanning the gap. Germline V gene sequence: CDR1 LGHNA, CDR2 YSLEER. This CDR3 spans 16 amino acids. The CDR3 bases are TGCGCCAGCAGCCAAGAAGGAGGCAGGGGAGTAGATACGCAGTATTTT. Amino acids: CASSQEGGRGVDTQYF.

For the CDR3, the DNA is TGTGCCAGCAGTGACCGGACAGGGTCAACTAGCGTAAATCAGCCCCAGCATTTT. Translation: CASSDRTGSTSVNQPQHF. The gene calls are TRBV6-1 and TRBJ1-5, with 8 bases that match TRBD1. CDR1 and CDR2 from the germline V gene are MNHNS and SASEGT. This CDR3 comprises 18 residues. V trimming: 3 bases; J trimming: 4 bases; junction bases outside the gene matches: 14.

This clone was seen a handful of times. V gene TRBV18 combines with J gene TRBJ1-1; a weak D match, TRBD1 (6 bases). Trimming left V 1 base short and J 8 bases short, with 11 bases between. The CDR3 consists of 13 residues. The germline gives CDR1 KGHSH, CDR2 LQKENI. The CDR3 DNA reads TGTGCCAGCTCACCACAAAGCGGGACAGAAGCTTTCTTT. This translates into CASSPQSGTEAFF.

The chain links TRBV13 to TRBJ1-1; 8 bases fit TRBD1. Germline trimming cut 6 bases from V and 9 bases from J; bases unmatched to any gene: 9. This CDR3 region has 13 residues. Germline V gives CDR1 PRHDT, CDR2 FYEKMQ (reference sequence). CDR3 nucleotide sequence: TGTGCCAGCAGTCGTCGACAGGGGCTAAAAGCTTTCTTT. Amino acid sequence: CASSRRQGLKAFF.

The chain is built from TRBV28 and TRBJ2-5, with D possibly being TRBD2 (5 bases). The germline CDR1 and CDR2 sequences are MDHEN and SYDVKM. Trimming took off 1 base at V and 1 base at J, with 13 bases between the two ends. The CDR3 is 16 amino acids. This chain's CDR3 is CASSLSPSRGQETQYF. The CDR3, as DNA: TGTGCCAGCAGTTTATCCCCCTCTCGGGGCCAAGAGACCCAGTACTTC.

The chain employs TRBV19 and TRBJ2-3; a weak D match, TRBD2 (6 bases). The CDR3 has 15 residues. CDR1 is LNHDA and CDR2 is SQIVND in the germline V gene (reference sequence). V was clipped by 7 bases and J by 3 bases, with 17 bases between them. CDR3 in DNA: TGTGCCAGTACCCCGGGAGATAAGGTGACAGATACGCAGTATTTT. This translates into CASTPGDKVTDTQYF.

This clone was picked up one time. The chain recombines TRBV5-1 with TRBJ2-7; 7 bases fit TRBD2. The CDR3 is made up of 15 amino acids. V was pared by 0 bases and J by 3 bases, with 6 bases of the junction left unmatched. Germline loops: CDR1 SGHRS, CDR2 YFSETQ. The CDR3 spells CASSLGASGHYEQYV. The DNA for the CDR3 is TGCGCCAGCAGCTTGGGCGCTAGCGGACACTACGAGCAGTACGTC.

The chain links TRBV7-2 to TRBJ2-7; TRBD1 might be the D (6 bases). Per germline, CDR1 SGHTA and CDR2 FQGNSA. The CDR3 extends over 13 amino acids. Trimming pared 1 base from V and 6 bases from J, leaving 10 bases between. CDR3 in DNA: TGTGCCAGCAGCTTAGACAGGGCGGGCGAGCAGTACTTC. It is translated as CASSLDRAGEQYF. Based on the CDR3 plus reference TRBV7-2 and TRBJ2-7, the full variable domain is GAGVSQSPSNKVTEKGKDVELRCDPISGHTALYWYRQSLGQGLEFLIYFQGNSAPDKSGLPSDRFSAERTGGSVSTLTIQRTQQEDSAVYLCASSLDRAGEQYFGPGTRLTVT.

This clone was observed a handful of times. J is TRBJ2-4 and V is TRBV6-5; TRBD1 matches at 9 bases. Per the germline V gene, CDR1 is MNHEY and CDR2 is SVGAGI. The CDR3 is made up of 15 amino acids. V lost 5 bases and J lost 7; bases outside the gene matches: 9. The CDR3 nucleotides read TGTGCCAGCAGTCCGCGGGACAGGGAGGGGAACATTCAGTACTTC. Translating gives CASSPRDREGNIQYF.

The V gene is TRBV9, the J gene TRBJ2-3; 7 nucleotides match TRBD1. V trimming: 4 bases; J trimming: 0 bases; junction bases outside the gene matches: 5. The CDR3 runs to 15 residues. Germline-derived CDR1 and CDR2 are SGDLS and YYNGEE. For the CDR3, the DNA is TGTGCCAGCAGCTCAAGGACAGGTAGCACAGATACGCAGTATTTT. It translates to CASSSRTGSTDTQYF.

CDR3: CATSPRAGGAETQYF. The CDR3, as DNA: TGTGCCACCAGCCCTCGGGCGGGGGGAGCAGAGACCCAGTACTTC. This rearrangement joins TRBV15 to TRBJ2-5; TRBD2 agrees at 8 bases. The germline gives CDR1 LNHNV, CDR2 YYDKDF (reference sequence). The CDR3 length is 15 residues. The J segment lost 4 bases and the V segment lost 5 bases, leaving 9 bases of the junction unmatched.

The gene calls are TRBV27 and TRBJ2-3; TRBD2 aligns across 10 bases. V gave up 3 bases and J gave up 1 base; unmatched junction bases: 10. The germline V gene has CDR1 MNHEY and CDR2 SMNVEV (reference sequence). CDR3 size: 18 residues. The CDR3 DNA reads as TGTGCCAGCAGTTTCCTCCTTTCCCTAGCGGGGGGCACAGATACGCAGTATTTT. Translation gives CASSFLLSLAGGTDTQYF.

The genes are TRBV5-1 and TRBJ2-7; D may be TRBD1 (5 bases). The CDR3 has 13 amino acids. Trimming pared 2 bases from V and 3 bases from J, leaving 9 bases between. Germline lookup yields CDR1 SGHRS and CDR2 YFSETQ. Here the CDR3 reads CASSLGASYEQYV. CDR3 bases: TGCGCCAGCAGCTTAGGGGCCAGCTACGAGCAGTACGTC.